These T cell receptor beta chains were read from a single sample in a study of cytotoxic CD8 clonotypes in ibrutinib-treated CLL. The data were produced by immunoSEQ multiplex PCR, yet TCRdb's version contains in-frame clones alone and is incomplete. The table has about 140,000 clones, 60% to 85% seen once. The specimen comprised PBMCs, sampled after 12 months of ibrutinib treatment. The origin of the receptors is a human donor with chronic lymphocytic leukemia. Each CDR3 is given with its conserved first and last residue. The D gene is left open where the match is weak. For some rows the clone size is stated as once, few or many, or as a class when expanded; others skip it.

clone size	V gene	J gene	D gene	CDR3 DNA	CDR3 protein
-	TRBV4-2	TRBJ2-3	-	TGTGCCAGCAGCCAAGAATACGACAGCACAGATACGCAGTATTTT	CASSQEYDSTDTQYF
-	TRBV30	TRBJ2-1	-	TGTGCCTGGAGTAGAGGGGGGTACAATGAGCAGTTCTTC	CAWSRGGYNEQFF
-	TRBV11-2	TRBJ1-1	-	TGTGCCAGCAGCCGCCCGACTCCAGGGACTGAAGCTTTCTTT	CASSRPTPGTEAFF
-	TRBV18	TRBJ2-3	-	TGTGCCAGCTCAGGGACGGCCGATACGCAGTATTTT	CASSGTADTQYF
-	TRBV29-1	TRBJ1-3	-	TGCAGCGCAGCCGCGGACTCTGGAAACACCATATATTTT	CSAAADSGNTIYF
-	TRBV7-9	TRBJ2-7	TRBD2	TGTGCCAGCAGGCCTTCGTGGGGGGGCTACGAGCAGTACTTC	CASRPSWGGYEQYF
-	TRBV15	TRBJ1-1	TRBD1	TGTGCCACCAGCAGAGAACAGGGGGGAATGAACACTGAAGCTTTCTTT	CATSREQGGMNTEAFF
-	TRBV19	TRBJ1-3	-	TGTGCCAGTAGTACCGGGATCTACACCATATATTTT	CASSTGIYTIYF
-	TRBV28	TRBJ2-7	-	TGTGCCAGCAACACCCTAGGACAGAACTCCTACGAGCAGTACTTC	CASNTLGQNSYEQYF
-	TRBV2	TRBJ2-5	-	TGTGCCAGCAGTGAAGGGCTAGCCCTGGCCCAGTACTTC	CASSEGLALAQYF
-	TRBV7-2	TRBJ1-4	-	TGTGCCAGCAGCTTCCAACAGGCAGGGATTGGGACAACTAATGAAAAACTGTTTTTT	CASSFQQAGIGTTNEKLFF
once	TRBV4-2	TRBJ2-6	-	TGTGCCAGCAGCCAACCCAGCTCCTCTGGGGCCAACGTCCTGACTTTC	CASSQPSSSGANVLTF
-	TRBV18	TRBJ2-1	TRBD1	TGTGCCAGCTCACCACGGGACAGGGCCTACAATGAGCAGTTCTTC	CASSPRDRAYNEQFF
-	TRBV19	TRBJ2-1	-	TGTGCCAGTAGTATAGAAGGAGCAGGGAGGTCCTACAATGAGCAGTTCTTC	CASSIEGAGRSYNEQFF
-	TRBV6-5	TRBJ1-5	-	TGTGCCAGCAAGGACAGCGAGTCTCAGCCCCAGCATTTT	CASKDSESQPQHF
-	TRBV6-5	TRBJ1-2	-	TGTGCCAGCAGGTTAGGGTTTAACGATGGCTACACCTTC	CASRLGFNDGYTF
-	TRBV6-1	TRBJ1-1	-	TGTGCCAGCAGGTTGACGACTGAAGCTTTCTTT	CASRLTTEAFF
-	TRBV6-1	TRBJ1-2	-	TGTGCCAGCAGTCGGACAGTGTTAAACTATGGCTACACCTTC	CASSRTVLNYGYTF
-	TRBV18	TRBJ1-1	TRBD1	TGTGCCAGCTCACCGGGACAGGGGGCTGAAGCTTTCTTT	CASSPGQGAEAFF
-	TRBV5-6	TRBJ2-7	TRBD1	TGTGCCAGCAGCTCCACCCTGGGACAGGGGGGGGACTACGAGCAGTACTTC	CASSSTLGQGGDYEQYF
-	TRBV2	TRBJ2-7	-	TGTGCCAGCAGTGACGGGGGTCTGAACTACGAGCAGTACTTC	CASSDGGLNYEQYF
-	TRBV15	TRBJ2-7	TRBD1	TGTGCCACCAGCAGACCTGGACAGGTCTACGAGCAGTACTTC	CATSRPGQVYEQYF
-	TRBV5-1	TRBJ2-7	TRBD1	TGCGCCAGCAGCATAAGACAGGGGGCTGGGTACGAGCAGTACTTC	CASSIRQGAGYEQYF
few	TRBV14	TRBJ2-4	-	TGTGCCAGCAGCCAAGGAGAGTCTAGCTGGGCCAAAAACATTCAGTACTTC	CASSQGESSWAKNIQYF
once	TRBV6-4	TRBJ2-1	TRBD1	TGTGCCAGCAGTGTGGGGACAGGGAACCGGGAGCAGTTCTTC	CASSVGTGNREQFF
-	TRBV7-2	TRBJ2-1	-	TGTGCCAGCAGCCTGACTAGTTACAATGAGCAGTTCTTC	CASSLTSYNEQFF
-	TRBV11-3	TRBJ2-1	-	TGTGCCAGCAGCCCGGACTACCTGGGGTCCAATGAGCAGTTCTTC	CASSPDYLGSNEQFF
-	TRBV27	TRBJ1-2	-	TGTGCCAGCAGTTTACGGACGGGGAACTATGGCTACACCTTC	CASSLRTGNYGYTF